These T cell receptor beta chains were read from a single sample in a study of T cell responses to AZD1222 COVID-19 vaccine. The repertoire was sequenced with immunoSEQ multiplex PCR; TCRdb's copy has only in-frame clones and lacks some. The table records about 110,000 clones, around nine tenths of them present only once. Sequenced material: peripheral blood, taken on day 0 of AZD1222 vaccination. The receptor set was obtained from an adult in good health. Both conserved end residues are part of each CDR3. D genes are given only for firm matches. Clone size, where shown, is once, few, many, or a class for clones that have expanded.

abundance	d_gene	v_gene	j_gene	CDR3nt	CDR3aa
-	TRBD1	TRBV29-1	TRBJ1-1	TGCAGCGTTGGAAGACAGGGGAACACTGAAGCTTTCTTT	CSVGRQGNTEAFF
-	-	TRBV12-3/TRBV12-4	TRBJ1-3	TGTGCCAGCATGGAAACGTCGAGAAACACCATATATTTT	CASMETSRNTIYF
-	-	TRBV14	TRBJ2-4	TGTGCCAGCAGCCAAGGGGAGGTCAGGGGAAACATTCAGTACTTC	CASSQGEVRGNIQYF
-	-	TRBV15	TRBJ1-2	TGTGCCACCAGCCGCCCGGAGGGCCGCCCCTATGGCTACACCTTC	CATSRPEGRPYGYTF
few	-	TRBV2	TRBJ2-7	TGTGCCATTAACCGTGACTACGAGCAGTACTTC	CAINRDYEQYF
-	-	TRBV19	TRBJ1-1	TGTGCCAGTAGTATGGGGCCGAACACTGAAGCTTTCTTT	CASSMGPNTEAFF
-	-	TRBV30	TRBJ1-6	TGTGCCTGGAGTGAGAGCTATAATTCACCCCTCCACTTT	CAWSESYNSPLHF
-	-	TRBV5-1	TRBJ1-1	TGCGCCAGCAGCAGTGACCCGACCCGAGAGGGGACTGAAGCTTTCTTT	CASSSDPTREGTEAFF
-	-	TRBV19	TRBJ2-7	TGTGCCACCTCCCGTGATACAACCTACGAGCAGTACTTC	CATSRDTTYEQYF
-	-	TRBV7-9	TRBJ1-4	TGTGCCAGCAGCTGGGGTCGAGCTAATGAAAAACTGTTTTTT	CASSWGRANEKLFF
-	-	TRBV7-2	TRBJ1-1	TGTGCCAGCAGCTTCTTGACAGTTAGAGCTTTCTTT	CASSFLTVRAFF
few	-	TRBV11-3	TRBJ1-6	TGTGCCAGCAGCCTCGGGGGCCAGGGGAGCTCCTATAATTCACCCCTCCACTTT	CASSLGGQGSSYNSPLHF
-	-	TRBV7-6	TRBJ1-4	TGTGCCAGCAGCTTAGGGGGGTCCTTGAATGAAAAACTGTTTTTT	CASSLGGSLNEKLFF
-	TRBD2	TRBV4-3	TRBJ2-1	TGCGCCAGCAGCCAAGTTTCGGGGGGGCCCAACAATGAGCAGTTCTTC	CASSQVSGGPNNEQFF
-	TRBD2	TRBV24-1	TRBJ2-3	TGTGCCACCAGTGATTTTAGGGGACTAGCGGGAGTTTGGGGTACGCAGTATTTT	CATSDFRGLAGVWGTQYF
-	TRBD1	TRBV19	TRBJ1-5	TGTGCCAGTAGTATTGGACAGGTGGGGGGCAATCAGCCCCAGCATTTT	CASSIGQVGGNQPQHF
-	-	TRBV19	TRBJ1-1	TGTGCCAGTAGTAATGGAGAATTGAACACTGAAGCTTTCTTT	CASSNGELNTEAFF
once	TRBD1	TRBV15	TRBJ1-5	TGTGCCACCAGCAGGGACAGGGGCAAACAGCCCCAGCATTTT	CATSRDRGKQPQHF
-	-	TRBV7-9	TRBJ1-1	TGTGCCAGCAGCTTACAGGTTGGGAACACTGAAGCTTTCTTT	CASSLQVGNTEAFF
-	TRBD1	TRBV2	TRBJ1-2	TGTGCCAGCAGTTCACTTCCGGGACAGGCCCACGGGGGCTACACCTTC	CASSSLPGQAHGGYTF
-	TRBD1	TRBV7-3	TRBJ2-2	TGTGCCAGCAGCCTGGGGACAGGGGGTTACACCGGGGAGCTGTTTTTT	CASSLGTGGYTGELFF
-	-	TRBV12-3/TRBV12-4	TRBJ1-2	TGTGCCAGCGCTGGACAGAACTATGGCTACACCTTC	CASAGQNYGYTF
-	TRBD2	TRBV4-2	TRBJ2-3	TGTGCCAGCAGCCCGCGGGGCGGGGGGGGAACAGATACGCAGTATTTT	CASSPRGGGGTDTQYF
-	-	TRBV20-1	TRBJ2-5	TGCAGTGCTACCAAGGAAGAGACCCAGTACTTC	CSATKEETQYF
-	-	TRBV27	TRBJ1-3	TGTGCCAGCAGTTCGGCCGGAGACTCTGGAAACACCATATATTTT	CASSSAGDSGNTIYF
-	-	TRBV19	TRBJ1-1	TGTGCCAGTAGTCCGGACAGACTGAACACTGAAGCTTTCTTT	CASSPDRLNTEAFF